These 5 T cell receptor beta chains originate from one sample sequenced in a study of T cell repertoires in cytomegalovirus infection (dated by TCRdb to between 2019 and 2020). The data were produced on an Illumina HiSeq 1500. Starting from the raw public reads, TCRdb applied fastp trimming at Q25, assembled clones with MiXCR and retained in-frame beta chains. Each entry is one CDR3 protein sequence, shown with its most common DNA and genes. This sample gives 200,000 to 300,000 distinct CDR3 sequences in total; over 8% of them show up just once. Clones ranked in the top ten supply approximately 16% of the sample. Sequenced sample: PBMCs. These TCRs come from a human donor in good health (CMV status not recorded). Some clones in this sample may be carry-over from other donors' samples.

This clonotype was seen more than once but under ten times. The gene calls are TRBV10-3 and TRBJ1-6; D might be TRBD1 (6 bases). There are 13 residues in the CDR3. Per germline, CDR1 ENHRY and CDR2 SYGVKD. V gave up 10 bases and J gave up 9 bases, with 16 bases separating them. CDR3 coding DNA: TGTGCCACGAAGGGGGAGCGTAGTTCACCCCTCCACTTT. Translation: CATKGERSSPLHF.

CDR3 nucleotide sequence: TGTGCCAGCAGCCACCTCAGGGGGGCTAACACTGAAGCTTTCTTT. It translates to CASSHLRGANTEAFF. V usage is TRBV7-4 and J usage is TRBJ1-1, with 7 bases lining up with TRBD1. V was clipped by 5 bases and J by 2 bases; unmatched bases: 8. Germline V gene sequence: CDR1 SGHVT, CDR2 SQSDAQ. The CDR3 contains 15 residues.

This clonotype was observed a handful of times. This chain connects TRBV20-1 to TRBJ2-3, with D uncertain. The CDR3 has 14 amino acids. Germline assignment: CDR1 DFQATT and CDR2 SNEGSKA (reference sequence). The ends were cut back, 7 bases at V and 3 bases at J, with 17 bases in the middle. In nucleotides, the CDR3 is TGCAGTGGACCGGCCGGGTTTCTGACAGATACGCAGTATTTT. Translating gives CSGPAGFLTDTQYF.

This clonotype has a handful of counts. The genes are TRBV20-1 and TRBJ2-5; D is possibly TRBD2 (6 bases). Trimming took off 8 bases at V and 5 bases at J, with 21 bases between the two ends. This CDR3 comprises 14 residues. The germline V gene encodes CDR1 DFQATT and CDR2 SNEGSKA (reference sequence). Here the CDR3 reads CSIRRDPSRETQYF. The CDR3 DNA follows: TGCAGTATTAGGAGGGACCCCTCCCGGGAGACCCAGTACTTC.

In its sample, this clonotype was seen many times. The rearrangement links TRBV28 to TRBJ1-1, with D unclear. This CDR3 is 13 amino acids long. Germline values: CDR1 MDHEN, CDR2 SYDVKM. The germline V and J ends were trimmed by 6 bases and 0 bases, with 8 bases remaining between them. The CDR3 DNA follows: TGTGCCAGCAGAGGCTCTTTGAACACTGAAGCTTTCTTT. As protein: CASRGSLNTEAFF.